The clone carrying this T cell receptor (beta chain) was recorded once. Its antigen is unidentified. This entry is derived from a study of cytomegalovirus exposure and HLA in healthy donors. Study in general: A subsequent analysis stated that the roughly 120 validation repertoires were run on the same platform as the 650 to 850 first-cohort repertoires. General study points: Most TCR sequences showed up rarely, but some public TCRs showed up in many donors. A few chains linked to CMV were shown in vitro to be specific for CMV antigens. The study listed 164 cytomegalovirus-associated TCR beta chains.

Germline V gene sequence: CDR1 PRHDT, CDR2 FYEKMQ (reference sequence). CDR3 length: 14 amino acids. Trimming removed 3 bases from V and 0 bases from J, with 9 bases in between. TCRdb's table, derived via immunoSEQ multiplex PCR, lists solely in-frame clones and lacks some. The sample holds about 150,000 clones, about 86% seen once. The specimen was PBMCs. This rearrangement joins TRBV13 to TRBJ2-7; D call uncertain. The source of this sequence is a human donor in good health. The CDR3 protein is CASSFLQISYEQYF. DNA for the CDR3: TGTGCCAGCAGCTTTCTACAGATCTCCTACGAGCAGTACTTC.